What follows is one T cell receptor beta chain and its context. These data are taken from a study of blood T cell repertoires in COVID-19. The assay was immunoSEQ multiplex PCR, and TCRdb's table has in-frame clones only and misses some. The data contain roughly 280,000 clones, roughly nine tenths of them singletons. This TCR came from a woman between 18 and 30 years old who had recovered from COVID-19. The sequenced material came from PBMCs or T cells enriched from blood (not recorded which).

In DNA form, the CDR3 reads TGTGCCAGCAGTTTCCCAGGAAGCACAGATACGCAGTATTTT. It yields the protein CASSFPGSTDTQYF. This rearrangement joins TRBV28 to TRBJ2-3; D ambiguous. Per germline, CDR1 MDHEN and CDR2 SYDVKM. Trimming stripped 3 bases from V and 0 bases from J, with 7 bases between. CDR3 size: 14 residues.